This passage covers 24 T cell receptor beta chains from one sample sequenced in a study of T cell repertoires in cytomegalovirus infection. MiXCR, applied by TCRdb to the reads, yields one record per CDR3 protein. The repertoire consists of under 800,000 distinct CDR3 sequences, with roughly 26% occurring once and the leading ten covering approximately 8.2%. The specimen was CD8+ T cells from PBMCs. These receptors were collected from a human donor in good health (CMV status not recorded). Some clones in this sample may be carry-over from other donors' samples.

The V and J genes are TRBV12-3 or TRBV12-4 and TRBJ2-3; 12 bases align to TRBD1. The CDR3 contains 16 residues. Losses at the gene ends were 5 bases for V and 3 bases for J; bases not matched to a gene: 6. The chain's CDR3 is CASSPRDRGQTDTQYF. The CDR3 DNA is TGTGCCAGCAGTCCTAGGGACAGGGGGCAAACAGATACGCAGTATTTT.

This clonotype has at least ten counts. This chain joins TRBV12-3 or TRBV12-4 and TRBJ2-7, with TRBD1 identical over 12 bases. The CDR3 consists of 15 residues. V lost 4 bases to trimming and J lost 3 bases; unmatched junction nucleotides: 4. The CDR3 reads CASSSGQGANYEQYF. Here the CDR3 DNA reads TGTGCCAGCAGTTCGGGACAGGGGGCGAACTACGAGCAGTACTTC.

The chain uses TRBV29-1 and TRBJ1-2; D ambiguous. The CDR3 is 15 amino acids. Germline V lookup: CDR1 SQVTM, CDR2 ANQGSEA. Trimming cost V 3 bases and J 0 bases, with 14 bases left between them. The CDR3 coding sequence is TGCAGCGTTGACGGAATCCTCCATGCTAACTATGGCTACACCTTC. Translating gives CSVDGILHANYGYTF.

Regarding this clonotype: A much more abundant neighbour one base away suggests this may be a read error. This chain connects TRBV12-5 to TRBJ2-1, with 8 nucleotides matching TRBD2. This CDR3 spans 16 amino acids. Per germline, CDR1 LGHNT and CDR2 FRNRAP. CDR3 protein: CASGQRAGGAYNERFF. CDR3 nucleotides: TGTGCTAGTGGTCAGAGGGCGGGGGGTGCCTACAATGAGCGGTTCTTC.

This clonotype was counted at least ten times. This chain connects TRBV7-9 to TRBJ1-4, with a possible D match to TRBD1 (6 bases). The V end lost 5 bases, the J end lost 6 bases, and 16 bases lay between the germline ends. The CDR3 consists of 15 residues. The germline CDR1 and CDR2 sequences are SEHNR and FQNEAQ (reference sequence). This CDR3 is CASSVTGLGDEKLFF. The CDR3 DNA follows: TGTGCCAGCAGCGTAACAGGGTTAGGTGATGAAAAACTGTTTTTT.

For this clonotype: A much larger clonotype is one base distant, so this may be a read error. The rearrangement links TRBV7-2 to TRBJ2-7, with 12 bases lining up with TRBD2. The V gene end was trimmed by 1 base and the J gene end by 6 bases; junction bases not matched to a gene: 7. The CDR3 length is 16 residues. Germline V gene data show CDR1 as SGHTA and CDR2 as FQGNSA. This CDR3 is CTSSLDPSGGAVEQYV. The CDR3 coding sequence is TGTACCAGCAGCTTAGATCCTAGCGGGGGGGCGGTCGAGCAGTACGTC.

In its sample, this clonotype was seen many times. The gene calls are TRBV6-5 and TRBJ1-2; TRBD1 matches 10 bases. Germline CDR1 is MNHEY and CDR2 is SVGAGI. V dropped 8 bases and J dropped 6; count of bases not matched to a gene: 3. The CDR3 is 12 residues long. This CDR3 reads CASYGTGDGYTF. The CDR3 bases are TGTGCCAGCTACGGGACAGGGGATGGCTACACCTTC.

This chain connects TRBV13 to TRBJ2-4, with 8 bases lining up with TRBD1. The CDR3 covers 17 residues. Germline V gives CDR1 PRHDT, CDR2 FYEKMQ (reference sequence). The J segment lost 0 bases and the V segment lost 1 base, leaving 5 bases of the junction unmatched. CDR3 DNA: TGTGCCAGCAGCTTAGCCGGACAGGGTATAGCCAAAAACATTCAGTACTTC. The encoded protein is CASSLAGQGIAKNIQYF.

In this sample, this clonotype turned up many times. V gene TRBV7-9 combines with J gene TRBJ2-7; 7 bases map to TRBD1. The CDR3 spans 14 residues. Germline V gene lookup returns CDR1 SEHNR and CDR2 FQNEAQ (reference sequence). V lost 5 bases to trimming and J lost 4 bases; unmatched junction nucleotides: 8. In DNA, the CDR3 is TGTGCCAGCAGCCTAGACTGGGACAGATACGAGCAGTACTTC. This translates into CASSLDWDRYEQYF. Full variable domain (missing parts from reference TRBV7-9 and TRBJ2-7): DTGVSQNPRHKITKRGQNVTFRCDPISEHNRLYWYRQTLGQGPEFLTYFQNEAQLEKSRLLSDRFSAERPKGSFSTLEIQRTEQGDSAMYLCASSLDWDRYEQYFGPGTRLTVT.

This clonotype was counted only a few times. The chain combines TRBV27 with TRBJ2-7; 8 bases are shared with TRBD1. Germline CDR1 and CDR2: MNHEY and SMNVEV (reference sequence). CDR3 length: 13 amino acids. With 5 bases clipped from V and 5 bases from J, the junction kept 5 bases outside the gene matches. CDR3 amino acids: CASSLGQGNEQYV. The DNA of the CDR3 is TGTGCCAGCAGTCTTGGACAGGGCAACGAGCAGTACGTC.

This clonotype was picked up a small number of times. The chain carries TRBV29-1 and TRBJ1-2; D unresolved. V lost 0 bases and J 8 bases, leaving 7 bases between the germline ends. Germline V gene data show CDR1 as SQVTM and CDR2 as ANQGSEA. The CDR3 runs 11 residues. CDR3 amino acids: CSVEDSEGYTF. The CDR3 DNA follows: TGCAGCGTTGAAGATTCGGAGGGCTACACCTTC.

V is TRBV29-1 and J is TRBJ1-2; 10 nucleotides align to TRBD1. This CDR3 is built from 14 residues. CDR1 is SQVTM and CDR2 is ANQGSEA in the germline V gene. Losses at the gene ends were 6 bases for V and 6 bases for J; bases not matched to a gene: 10. The CDR3 reads CSVSGGTGEDGYTF. CDR3 in DNA: TGCAGCGTCTCGGGAGGGACAGGGGAGGATGGCTACACCTTC.

This sequence joins TRBV5-6 and TRBJ1-1, with D perhaps TRBD1 (6 bases). This CDR3 has 14 amino acids. Germline V gene lookup returns CDR1 SGHDT and CDR2 YYEEEE. Trimming shortened V by 4 bases and J by 8 bases, and 18 bases separated the two germline ends. The CDR3 loop is CASSVGDTLREAFF. For the CDR3, the DNA is TGTGCCAGCAGCGTAGGGGACACCCTCAGAGAAGCTTTCTTT. The full variable domain, in which reference TRBV5-6 and TRBJ1-1 provide the parts outside the CDR3, is DAGVTQSPTHLIKTRGQQVTLRCSPKSGHDTVSWYQQALGQGPQFIFQYYEEEERQRGNFPDRFSGHQFPNYSSELNVNALLLGDSALYLCASSVGDTLREAFFGQGTRLTVV.

The chain's CDR3 is CASSFERINEQFF. DNA for the CDR3: TGCGCCAGCAGCTTCGAGCGGATAAATGAGCAGTTCTTC. The chain has TRBV5-1 and TRBJ2-1, with a possible D match to TRBD2 (5 bases). The germline CDR1 and CDR2 sequences are SGHRS and YFSETQ. Trimming removed 2 bases from V and 7 bases from J, with 10 bases in between. CDR3 length: 13 amino acids.

The CDR3 protein is CSASEDRGLETQYF. Here the CDR3 DNA reads TGCAGTGCTAGCGAGGACAGGGGGCTGGAGACCCAGTACTTC. The chain employs TRBV20-1 and TRBJ2-5; 11 bases line up with TRBD1. Germline CDR1 is DFQATT and CDR2 is SNEGSKA (reference sequence). The length of the CDR3 is 14 residues. Trimming at V came to 3 bases and at J to 5 bases, leaving 5 bases not matched to a gene.

The chain couples TRBV6-6 to TRBJ2-7; a weak D match, TRBD1 (6 bases). The CDR3 has 15 residues. The germline V and J ends were trimmed by 5 bases and 0 bases, with 14 bases remaining between them. In germline, CDR1 is MNHNY, CDR2 SVGAGI (reference sequence). The CDR3 DNA reads as TGTGCCAGCAGTCCGTACAGGGCGAGCTCCTACGAGCAGTACGTC. Residues: CASSPYRASSYEQYV.

V usage is TRBV28 and J usage is TRBJ2-1; D tentatively fits TRBD1 or TRBD2 (5 bases each). Germline assignment: CDR1 MDHEN and CDR2 SYDVKM. The CDR3 has 16 amino acids. Trimming took off 5 bases at V and 1 base at J, with 15 bases between the two ends. The CDR3 protein is CASSPQRGTSYNEQFF. The DNA for the CDR3 is TGTGCCAGCAGTCCCCAGAGAGGGACGTCCTACAATGAGCAGTTCTTC.

This clonotype was detected ten times or more. The chain has TRBV7-4 and TRBJ2-7; the match to TRBD1 covers 7 bases. Germline assignment: CDR1 SGHVT and CDR2 SQSDAQ. J gave up 0 bases and V 4 bases, and 18 bases lay outside the gene matches. The CDR3 is 19 residues long. CDR3 residues: CASSWRPTGLDIPSYEQYV. CDR3 in DNA: TGTGCCAGCAGCTGGAGGCCGACAGGGCTCGACATTCCCTCCTACGAGCAGTACGTC.

J is TRBJ1-1 and V is TRBV28; D possibly corresponds to TRBD1 (6 bases). The germline gives CDR1 MDHEN, CDR2 SYDVKM. V lost 5 bases and J lost 0, with 16 bases in between. The CDR3 is 16 residues long. CDR3 nucleotide sequence: TGTGCCAGCAGTCCGATGGACAGTTTCATGAACACTGAAGCTTTCTTT. Residues: CASSPMDSFMNTEAFF.

This clonotype was detected only a few times. The gene calls are TRBV28 and TRBJ2-1, with 8 bases fitting TRBD2. CDR1 is MDHEN and CDR2 is SYDVKM in the germline V gene. The V segment lost 5 bases and the J segment 3 bases; nucleotides outside the gene matches: 6. This CDR3 is 15 amino acids long. The chain's CDR3 is CASSLSGGNYNEQFF. CDR3 nucleotide sequence: TGTGCCAGCAGTCTCTCGGGGGGGAACTACAATGAGCAGTTCTTC.

This clonotype was found a few times. This chain uses TRBV6-2 or TRBV6-3 with TRBJ2-2; D may be TRBD2 (6 bases). V was trimmed by 8 bases and J by 2 bases, leaving 9 bases between them. The CDR3 runs 13 residues. Germline values: CDR1 MNHEY, CDR2 SVGEGT. This CDR3 is CASWGVNTGELFF. CDR3 sequence (DNA): TGTGCCAGCTGGGGGGTTAACACCGGGGAGCTGTTTTTT.

The chain recombines TRBV20-1 with TRBJ2-1; 10 bases map to TRBD2. V was pared by 3 bases and J by 10 bases, with 6 bases of the junction left unmatched. CDR1 and CDR2 (germline): DFQATT, SNEGSKA (reference sequence). This CDR3 is built from 13 residues. CDR3 DNA sequence: TGCAGTGCTAGCTCTAGCGGGGGACGGGAGCAGTTCTTC. As protein: CSASSSGGREQFF.

A word on this clonotype: With a much larger clone just one base away, this may be a read error. CDR3 nucleotide sequence: TGTGCCAGCAGTTTACGCGGGGGGGTCCCCAGCTTCTACAATGAGCAGTTCTTC. Its translation: CASSLRGGVPSFYNEQFF. The chain links TRBV27 to TRBJ2-1, with 9 bases aligning to TRBD2. The CDR3 covers 18 residues. Germline V CDR1 and CDR2: MNHEY, SMNVEV (reference sequence). Trimming at V came to 2 bases and at J to 3 bases, leaving 11 bases not matched to a gene.

CDR3 region: CASKDRVRGYTF. In DNA form, the CDR3 reads TGTGCCAGCAAAGACAGGGTACGAGGCTACACCTTC. This chain uses TRBV2 with TRBJ1-2, with 7 positions matching TRBD1. The CDR3 consists of 12 residues. Germline CDR1 and CDR2: SNHLY and FYNNEI. V was pared by 7 bases and J by 8 bases, with 7 bases of the junction left unmatched.